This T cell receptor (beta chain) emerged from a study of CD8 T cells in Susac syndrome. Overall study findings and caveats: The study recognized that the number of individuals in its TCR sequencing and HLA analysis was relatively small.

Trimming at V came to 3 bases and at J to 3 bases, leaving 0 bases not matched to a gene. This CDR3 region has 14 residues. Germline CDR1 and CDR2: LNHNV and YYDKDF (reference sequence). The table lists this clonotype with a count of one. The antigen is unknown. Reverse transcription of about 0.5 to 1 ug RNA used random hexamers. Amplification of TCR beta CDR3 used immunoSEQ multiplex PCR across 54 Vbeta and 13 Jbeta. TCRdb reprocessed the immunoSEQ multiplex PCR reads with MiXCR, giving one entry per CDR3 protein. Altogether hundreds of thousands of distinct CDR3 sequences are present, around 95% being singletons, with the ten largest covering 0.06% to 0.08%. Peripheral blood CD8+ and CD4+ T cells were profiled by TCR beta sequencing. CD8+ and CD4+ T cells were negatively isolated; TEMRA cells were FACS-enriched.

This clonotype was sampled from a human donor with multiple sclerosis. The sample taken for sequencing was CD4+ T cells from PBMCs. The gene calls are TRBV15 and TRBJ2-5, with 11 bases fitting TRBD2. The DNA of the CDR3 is TGTGCCACCAGCAGGGGACTAGCGGAAGAGACCCAGTACTTC. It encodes CATSRGLAEETQYF.